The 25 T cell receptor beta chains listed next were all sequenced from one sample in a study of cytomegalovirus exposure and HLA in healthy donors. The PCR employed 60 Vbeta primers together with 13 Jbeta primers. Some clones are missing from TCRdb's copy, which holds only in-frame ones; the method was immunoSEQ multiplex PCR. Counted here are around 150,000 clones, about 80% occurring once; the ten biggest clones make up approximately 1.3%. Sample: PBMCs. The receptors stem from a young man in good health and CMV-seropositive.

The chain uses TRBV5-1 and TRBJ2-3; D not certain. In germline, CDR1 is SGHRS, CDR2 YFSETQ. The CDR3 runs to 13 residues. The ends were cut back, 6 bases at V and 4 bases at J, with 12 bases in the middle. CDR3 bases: TGCGCCAGCACCGAAGCTGGTGCAGATACGCAGTATTTT. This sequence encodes CASTEAGADTQYF.

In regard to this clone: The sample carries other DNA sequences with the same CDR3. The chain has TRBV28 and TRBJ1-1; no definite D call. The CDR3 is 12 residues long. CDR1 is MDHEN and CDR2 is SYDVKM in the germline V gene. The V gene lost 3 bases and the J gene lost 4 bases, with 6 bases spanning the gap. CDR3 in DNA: TGTGCCAGCAGTTTGGGCACCACTGAAGCTTTCTTT. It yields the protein CASSLGTTEAFF.

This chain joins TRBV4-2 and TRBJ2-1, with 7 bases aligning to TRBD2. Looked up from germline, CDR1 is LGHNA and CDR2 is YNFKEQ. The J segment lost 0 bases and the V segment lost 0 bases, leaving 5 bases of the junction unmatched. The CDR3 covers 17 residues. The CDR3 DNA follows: TGTGCCAGCAGCCAAGATGAAGGGACTAACTCCTACAATGAGCAGTTCTTC. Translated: CASSQDEGTNSYNEQFF.

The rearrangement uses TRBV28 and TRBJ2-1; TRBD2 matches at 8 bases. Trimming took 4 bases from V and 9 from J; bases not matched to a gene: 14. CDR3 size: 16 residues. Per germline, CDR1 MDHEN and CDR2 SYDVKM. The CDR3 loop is CASSSGQRGTGSEQFF. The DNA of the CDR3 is TGTGCCAGCAGTTCCGGTCAGCGGGGGACGGGATCTGAGCAGTTCTTC.

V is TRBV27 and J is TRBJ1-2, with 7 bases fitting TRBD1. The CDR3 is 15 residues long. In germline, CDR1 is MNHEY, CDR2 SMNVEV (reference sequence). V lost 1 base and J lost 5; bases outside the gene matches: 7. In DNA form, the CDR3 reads TGTGCCAGCAGTTTATGGAGGGGGCCGAAATATGGCTACACCTTC. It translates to CASSLWRGPKYGYTF.

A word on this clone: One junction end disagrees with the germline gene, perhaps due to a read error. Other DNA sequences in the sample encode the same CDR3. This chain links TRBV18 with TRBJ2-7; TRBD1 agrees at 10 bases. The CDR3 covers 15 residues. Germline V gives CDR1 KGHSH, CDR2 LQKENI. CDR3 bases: TGCGCCAGCTCACCATATAGACAGGGGGCCGACGAGCAGTACTTC. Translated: CASSPYRQGADEQYF.

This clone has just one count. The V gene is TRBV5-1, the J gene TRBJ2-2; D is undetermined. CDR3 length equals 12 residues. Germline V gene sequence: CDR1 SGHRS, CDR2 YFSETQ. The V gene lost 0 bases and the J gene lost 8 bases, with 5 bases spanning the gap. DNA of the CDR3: TGCGCCAGCAGCTTGGGGGCAGGGGAGCTGTTTTTT. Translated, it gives CASSLGAGELFF.

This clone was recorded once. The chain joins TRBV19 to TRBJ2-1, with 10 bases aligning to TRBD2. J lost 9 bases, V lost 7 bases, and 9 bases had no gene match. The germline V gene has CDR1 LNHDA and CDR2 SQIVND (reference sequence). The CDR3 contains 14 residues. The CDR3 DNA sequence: TGTGCCAGTATCCAGCGGGAGGGAGGGGGTGAGCAGTTCTTC. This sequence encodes CASIQREGGGEQFF. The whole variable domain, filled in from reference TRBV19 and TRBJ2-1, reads DGGITQSPKYLFRKEGQNVTLSCEQNLNHDAMYWYRQDPGQGLRLIYYSQIVNDFQKGDIAEGYSVSREKKESFPLTVTSAQKNPTAFYLCASIQREGGGEQFFGPGTRLTVL.

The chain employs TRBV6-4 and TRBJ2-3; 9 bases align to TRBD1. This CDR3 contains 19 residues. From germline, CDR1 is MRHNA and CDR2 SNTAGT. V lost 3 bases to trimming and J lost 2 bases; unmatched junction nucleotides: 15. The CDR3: CASSEVASPGTGITDTQYF. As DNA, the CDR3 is TGTGCCAGCAGTGAGGTTGCATCACCCGGGACAGGGATCACAGATACGCAGTATTTT.

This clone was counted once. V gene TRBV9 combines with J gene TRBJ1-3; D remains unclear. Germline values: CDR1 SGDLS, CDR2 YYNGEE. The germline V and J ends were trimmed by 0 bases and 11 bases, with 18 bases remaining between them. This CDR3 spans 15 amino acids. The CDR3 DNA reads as TGTGCCAGCAGCGTAGCGGGCGGGCTCGGAGGTGCCATATATTTT. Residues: CASSVAGGLGGAIYF.

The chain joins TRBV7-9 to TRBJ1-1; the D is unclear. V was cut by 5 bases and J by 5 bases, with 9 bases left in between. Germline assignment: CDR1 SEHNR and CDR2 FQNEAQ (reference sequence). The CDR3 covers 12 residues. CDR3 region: CASSHERTEAFF. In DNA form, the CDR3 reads TGTGCCAGCAGCCACGAGCGAACTGAAGCTTTCTTT.

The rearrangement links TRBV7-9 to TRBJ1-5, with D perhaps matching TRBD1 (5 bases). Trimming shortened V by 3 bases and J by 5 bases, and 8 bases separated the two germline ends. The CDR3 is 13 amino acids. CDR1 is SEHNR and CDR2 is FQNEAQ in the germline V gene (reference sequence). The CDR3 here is CASSFSGDQPQHF. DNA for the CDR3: TGTGCCAGCAGCTTCTCGGGGGATCAGCCCCAGCATTTT.

CDR3 loop: CASSPSGSSYNEQFF. As DNA, the CDR3 is TGTGCCAGCAGCCCCAGCGGGAGCTCCTACAATGAGCAGTTCTTC. V gene TRBV5-4 combines with J gene TRBJ2-1; 8 bases are a match to TRBD2. Germline V gene lookup returns CDR1 SGHNT and CDR2 YYREEE (reference sequence). CDR3 size: 15 residues. V shed 4 bases, J shed 0 bases, and the junction held 3 bases outside the gene matches.

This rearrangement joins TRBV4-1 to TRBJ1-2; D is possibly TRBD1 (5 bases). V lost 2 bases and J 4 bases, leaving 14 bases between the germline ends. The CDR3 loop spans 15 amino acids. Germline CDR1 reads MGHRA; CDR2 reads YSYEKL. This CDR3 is CASSQPGQGGYGYTF. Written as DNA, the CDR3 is TGCGCCAGCAGCCAACCTGGCCAGGGTGGCTATGGCTACACCTTC.

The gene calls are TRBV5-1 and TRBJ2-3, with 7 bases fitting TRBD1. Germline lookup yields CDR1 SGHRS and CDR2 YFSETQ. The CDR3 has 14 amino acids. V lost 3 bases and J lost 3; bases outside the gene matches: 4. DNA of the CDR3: TGCGCCAGCAGCTCGGGACAGCAAACAGATACGCAGTATTTT. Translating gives CASSSGQQTDTQYF.

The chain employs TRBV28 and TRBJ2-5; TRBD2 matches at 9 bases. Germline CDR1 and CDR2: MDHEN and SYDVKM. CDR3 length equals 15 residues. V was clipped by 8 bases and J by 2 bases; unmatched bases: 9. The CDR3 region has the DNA TGTGCCAGCCGCACGCCTAGCGGGGTACAAGAGACCCAGTACTTC. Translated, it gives CASRTPSGVQETQYF.

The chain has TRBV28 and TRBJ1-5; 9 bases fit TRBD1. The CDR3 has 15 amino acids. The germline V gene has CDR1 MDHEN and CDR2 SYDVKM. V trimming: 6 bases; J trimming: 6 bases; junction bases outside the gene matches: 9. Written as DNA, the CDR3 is TGTGCCAGCAGCGTAATAGGACAGGGGAGTCAGCCCCAGCATTTT. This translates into CASSVIGQGSQPQHF. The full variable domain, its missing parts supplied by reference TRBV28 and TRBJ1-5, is DVKVTQSSRYLVKRTGEKVFLECVQDMDHENMFWYRQDPGLGLRLIYFSYDVKMKEKGDIPEGYSVSREKKERFSLILESASTNQTSMYLCASSVIGQGSQPQHFGDGTRLSIL.

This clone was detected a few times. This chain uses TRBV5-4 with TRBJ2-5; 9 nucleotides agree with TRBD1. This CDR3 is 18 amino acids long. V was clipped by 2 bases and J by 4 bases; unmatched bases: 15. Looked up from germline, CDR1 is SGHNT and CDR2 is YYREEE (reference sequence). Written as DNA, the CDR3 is TGTGCCAGCAGCTTCCGGTCAACGGGACAGGGTTACCGAGAGACCCAGTACTTC. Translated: CASSFRSTGQGYRETQYF.

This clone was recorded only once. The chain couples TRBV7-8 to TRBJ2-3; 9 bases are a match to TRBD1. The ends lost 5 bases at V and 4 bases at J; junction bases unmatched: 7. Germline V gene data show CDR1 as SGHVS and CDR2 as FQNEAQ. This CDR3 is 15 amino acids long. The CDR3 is CASSRDRVPADTQYF. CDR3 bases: TGTGCCAGCAGCCGGGACAGGGTTCCGGCAGATACGCAGTATTTT.

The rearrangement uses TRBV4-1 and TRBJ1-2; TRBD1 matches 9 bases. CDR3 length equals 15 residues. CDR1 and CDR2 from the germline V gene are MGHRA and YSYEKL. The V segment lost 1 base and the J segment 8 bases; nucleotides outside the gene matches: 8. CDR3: CASSQARTGAGGYTF. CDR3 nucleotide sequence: TGCGCCAGCAGCCAAGCGAGGACAGGGGCGGGGGGCTACACCTTC.

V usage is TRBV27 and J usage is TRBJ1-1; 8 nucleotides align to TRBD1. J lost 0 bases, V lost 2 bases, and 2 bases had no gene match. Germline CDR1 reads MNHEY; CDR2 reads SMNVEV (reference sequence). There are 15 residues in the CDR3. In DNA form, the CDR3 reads TGTGCCAGCAGTTTACGGACAGGGCTGAACACTGAAGCTTTCTTT. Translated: CASSLRTGLNTEAFF.

The CDR3 coding sequence is TGTGCCAGCAGTGAAAATCCCGGCTCCTACAATGAGCAGTTCTTC. As protein: CASSENPGSYNEQFF. V usage is TRBV6-1 and J usage is TRBJ2-1, with no clear D. The CDR3 has 15 amino acids. From germline, CDR1 is MNHNS and CDR2 SASEGT. The V gene lost 2 bases and the J gene lost 0 bases, with 8 bases spanning the gap.

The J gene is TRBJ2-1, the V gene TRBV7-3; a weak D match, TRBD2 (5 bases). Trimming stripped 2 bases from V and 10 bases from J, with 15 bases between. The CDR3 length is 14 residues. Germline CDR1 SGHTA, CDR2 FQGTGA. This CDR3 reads CASSLQAPGGEQFF. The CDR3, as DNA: TGTGCCAGCAGCTTACAGGCCCCCGGCGGGGAGCAGTTCTTC.

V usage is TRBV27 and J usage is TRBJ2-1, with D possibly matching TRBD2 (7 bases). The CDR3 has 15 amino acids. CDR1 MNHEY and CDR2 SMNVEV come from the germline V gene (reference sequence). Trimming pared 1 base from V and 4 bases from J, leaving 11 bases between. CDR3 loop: CASSLYGGPYNEQFF. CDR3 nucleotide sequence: TGTGCCAGCAGTTTATACGGGGGGCCGTACAATGAGCAGTTCTTC.

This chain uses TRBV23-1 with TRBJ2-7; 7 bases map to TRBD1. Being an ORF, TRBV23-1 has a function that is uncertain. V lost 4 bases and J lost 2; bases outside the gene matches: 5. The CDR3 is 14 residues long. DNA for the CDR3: TGCGCCAGCAGTCTTCGGGACAGAACCTACGAGCAGTACTTC. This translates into CASSLRDRTYEQYF.